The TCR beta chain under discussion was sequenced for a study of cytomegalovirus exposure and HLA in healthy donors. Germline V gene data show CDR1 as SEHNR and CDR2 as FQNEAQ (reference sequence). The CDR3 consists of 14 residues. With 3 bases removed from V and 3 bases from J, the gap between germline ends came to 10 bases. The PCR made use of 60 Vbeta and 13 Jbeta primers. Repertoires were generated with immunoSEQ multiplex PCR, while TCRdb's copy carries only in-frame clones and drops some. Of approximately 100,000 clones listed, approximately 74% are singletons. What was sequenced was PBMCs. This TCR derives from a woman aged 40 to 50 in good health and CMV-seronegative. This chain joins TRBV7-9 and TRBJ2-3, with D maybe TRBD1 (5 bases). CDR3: CASSFNGATDTQYF. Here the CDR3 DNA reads TGTGCCAGCAGCTTCAATGGGGCAACAGATACGCAGTATTTT.